A single sample gave rise to the 5 T cell receptor beta chains below, sequenced in a study of technical replicates of blood from several donors (dated by TCRdb to about 2017). The library was obtained by the immunoSEQ multiplex PCR assay. The clones in this table, taken by TCRdb from immuneACCESS, are in-frame only. Not every clone is retained; where verified, under half of the shortfall comes from an unresolved V gene, and the cause of the rest is unknown. The sample records about 70,000 clones, around 97% of which are singletons. The ten biggest clones cover 0.21% of the sample. Sample: T cells isolated from PBMCs. These receptors were collected from a human donor in good health.

The CDR3 sequence is CAGALSEEKLFF. Written as DNA, the CDR3 is TGTGCCGGGGCCTTATCCGAAGAAAAACTGTTTTTT. This chain links TRBV2 with TRBJ1-4; maybe TRBD1 (5 bases). V lost 11 bases to trimming and J lost 8 bases, with 15 bases between them. The germline V gene encodes CDR1 SNHLY and CDR2 FYNNEI. The CDR3 totals 12 residues.

V is TRBV14 and J is TRBJ2-1; 10 bases agree with TRBD2. V was clipped by 2 bases and J by 2 bases; unmatched bases: 6. The CDR3 is made up of 17 amino acids. Germline-derived CDR1 and CDR2 are SGHDN and FVKESK. In DNA form, the CDR3 reads TGTGCCAGCAGCCAATCTTTACTAGCGGGACCCTACAATGAGCAGTTCTTC. It translates to CASSQSLLAGPYNEQFF.

This chain links TRBV7-6 with TRBJ1-2; D gene ambiguous. The CDR3 totals 14 residues. Trimming stripped 1 base from V and 2 bases from J, with 8 bases between. Germline V gene data show CDR1 as SGHVS and CDR2 as FNYEAQ. This CDR3 is CASSLGTGNYGYTF. CDR3 coding DNA: TGTGCCAGCAGCTTAGGTACCGGGAACTATGGCTACACCTTC.

The rearrangement links TRBV5-4 to TRBJ2-3; 7 bases line up with TRBD2. The CDR3 loop spans 15 amino acids. CDR1 is SGHNT, CDR2 YYREEE, per germline (reference sequence). The J segment lost 6 bases and the V segment lost 0 bases, leaving 7 bases of the junction unmatched. The DNA for the CDR3 is TGTGCCAGCAGCTTGGCCGGGGGGTTGCTTGATACGCAGTATTTT. Encoded protein: CASSLAGGLLDTQYF.

This clone was observed once. The gene calls are TRBV11-3 and TRBJ2-7; 10 bases fit TRBD1. Germline CDR1 reads SGHNT; CDR2 reads YENEEA. This CDR3 has 17 amino acids. Unmatched junction bases numbered 16, after V lost 7 bases and J lost 4 bases. CDR3 coding DNA: TGTGCCAGCACCCTCTTGTTACCGGGACAGGGGACTTACGAGCAGTACTTC. Translating it yields CASTLLLPGQGTYEQYF. Full variable domain (outside the CDR3, taken from reference TRBV11-3 and TRBJ2-7): EAGVVQSPRYKIIEKKQPVAFWCNPISGHNTLYWYLQNLGQGPELLIRYENEEAVDDSQLPKDRFSAERLKGVDSTLKIQPAELGDSAVYLCASTLLLPGQGTYEQYFGPGTRLTVT.